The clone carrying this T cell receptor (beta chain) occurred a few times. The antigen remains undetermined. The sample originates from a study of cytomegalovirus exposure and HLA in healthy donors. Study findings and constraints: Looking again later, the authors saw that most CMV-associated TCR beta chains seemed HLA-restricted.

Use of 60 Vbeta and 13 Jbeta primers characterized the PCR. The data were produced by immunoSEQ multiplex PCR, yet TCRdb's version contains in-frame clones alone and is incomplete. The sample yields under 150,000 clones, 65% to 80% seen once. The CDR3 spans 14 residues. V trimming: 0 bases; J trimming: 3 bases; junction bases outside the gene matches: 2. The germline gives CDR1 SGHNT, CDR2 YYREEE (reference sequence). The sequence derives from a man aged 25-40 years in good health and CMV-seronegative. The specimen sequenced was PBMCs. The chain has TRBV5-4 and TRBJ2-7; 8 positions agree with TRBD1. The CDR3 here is CASSLDRGIYEQYF. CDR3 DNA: TGTGCCAGCAGCTTGGACAGGGGGATCTACGAGCAGTACTTC.